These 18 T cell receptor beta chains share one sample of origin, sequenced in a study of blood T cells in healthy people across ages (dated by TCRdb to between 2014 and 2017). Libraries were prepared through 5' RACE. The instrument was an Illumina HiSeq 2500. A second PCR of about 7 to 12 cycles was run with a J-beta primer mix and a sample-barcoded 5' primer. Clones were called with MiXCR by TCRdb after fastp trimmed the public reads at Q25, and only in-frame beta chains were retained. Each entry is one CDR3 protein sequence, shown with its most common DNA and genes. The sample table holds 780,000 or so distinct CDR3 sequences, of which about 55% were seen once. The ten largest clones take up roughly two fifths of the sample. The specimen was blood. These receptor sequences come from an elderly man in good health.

The CDR3: CSARPGDGYTF. The CDR3, as DNA: TGCAGTGCTAGACCTGGGGATGGCTACACCTTC. The V gene is TRBV20-1, the J gene TRBJ1-2, with D uncertain. This CDR3 spans 11 amino acids. With 2 bases removed from V and 6 bases from J, the gap between germline ends came to 7 bases. In germline, CDR1 is DFQATT, CDR2 SNEGSKA (reference sequence).

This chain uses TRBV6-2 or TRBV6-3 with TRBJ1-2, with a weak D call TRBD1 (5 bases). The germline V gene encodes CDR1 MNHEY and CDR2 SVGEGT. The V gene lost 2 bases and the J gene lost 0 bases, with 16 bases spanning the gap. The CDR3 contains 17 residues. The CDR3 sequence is CASSYGRTPRTNYGYTF. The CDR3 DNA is TGTGCCAGCAGTTACGGAAGGACACCAAGAACTAACTATGGCTACACCTTC.

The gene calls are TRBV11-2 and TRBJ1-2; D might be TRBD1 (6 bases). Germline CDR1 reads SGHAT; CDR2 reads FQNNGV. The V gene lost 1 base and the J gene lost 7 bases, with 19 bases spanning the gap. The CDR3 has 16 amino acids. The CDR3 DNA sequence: TGTGCCAGCAGCTTAGCCCGGGGGGGGCGCTTCGCTGGCTACACCTTC. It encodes CASSLARGGRFAGYTF.

CDR3 nucleotides: TGTGCCAGCAAGAGCCCTAACTATGGCTACACCTTC. It translates to CASKSPNYGYTF. The rearrangement uses TRBV25-1 and TRBJ1-2; D is unclear. Trimming shortened V by 7 bases and J by 0 bases, and 6 bases separated the two germline ends. There are 12 residues in the CDR3. The germline V gene encodes CDR1 MGHDK and CDR2 SYGVNS.

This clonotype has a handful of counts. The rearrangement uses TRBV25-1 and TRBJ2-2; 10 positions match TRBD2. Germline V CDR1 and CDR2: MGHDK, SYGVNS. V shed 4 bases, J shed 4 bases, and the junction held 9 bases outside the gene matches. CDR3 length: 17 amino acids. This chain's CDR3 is CASSGSSGRAGTGELFF. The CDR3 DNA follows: TGTGCCAGCAGTGGATCTAGCGGGAGAGCAGGCACCGGGGAGCTGTTTTTT. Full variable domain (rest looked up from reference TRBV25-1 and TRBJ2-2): EADIYQTPRYLVIGTGKKITLECSQTMGHDKMYWYQQDPGMELHLIHYSYGVNSTEKGDLSSESTVSRIRTEHFPLTLESARPSHTSQYLCASSGSSGRAGTGELFFGEGSRLTVL.

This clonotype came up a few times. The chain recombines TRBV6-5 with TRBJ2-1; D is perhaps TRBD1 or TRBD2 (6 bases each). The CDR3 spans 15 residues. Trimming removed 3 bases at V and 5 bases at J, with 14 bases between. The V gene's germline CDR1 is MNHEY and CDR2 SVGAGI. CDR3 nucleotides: TGTGCCAGCAGTTATGTGGGGGGCTCTAACAATGAGCAGTTCTTC. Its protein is CASSYVGGSNNEQFF.

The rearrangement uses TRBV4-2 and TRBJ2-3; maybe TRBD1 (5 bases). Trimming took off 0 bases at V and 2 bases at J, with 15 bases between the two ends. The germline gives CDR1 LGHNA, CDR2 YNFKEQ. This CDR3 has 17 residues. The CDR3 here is CASSQEQDGFNTDTQYF. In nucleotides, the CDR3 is TGTGCCAGCAGCCAAGAACAGGACGGGTTTAACACAGATACGCAGTATTTT.

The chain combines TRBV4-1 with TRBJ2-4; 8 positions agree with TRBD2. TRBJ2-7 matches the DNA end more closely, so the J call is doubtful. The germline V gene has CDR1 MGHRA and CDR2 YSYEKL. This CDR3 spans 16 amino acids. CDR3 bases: TGCGCCAGCAGCCGGTATTCGGGAGGGCCTAACTACGAGCAGTACTTC. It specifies CASSRYSGGPNYEQYF.

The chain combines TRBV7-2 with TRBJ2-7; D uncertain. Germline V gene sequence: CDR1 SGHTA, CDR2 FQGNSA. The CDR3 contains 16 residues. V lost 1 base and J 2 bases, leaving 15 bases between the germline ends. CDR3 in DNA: TGTGCCAGCAGCTTAGTTTCCGGGCCTTTCCCCTACGAGCAGTACTTC. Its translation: CASSLVSGPFPYEQYF.

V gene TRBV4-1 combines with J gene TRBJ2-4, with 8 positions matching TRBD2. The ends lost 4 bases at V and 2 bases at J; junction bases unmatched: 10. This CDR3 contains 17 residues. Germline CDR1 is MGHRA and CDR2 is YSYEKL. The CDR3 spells CASSPQRELFTKNIQYF. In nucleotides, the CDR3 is TGCGCCAGCAGCCCTCAGCGGGAGCTGTTCACCAAAAACATTCAGTACTTC.

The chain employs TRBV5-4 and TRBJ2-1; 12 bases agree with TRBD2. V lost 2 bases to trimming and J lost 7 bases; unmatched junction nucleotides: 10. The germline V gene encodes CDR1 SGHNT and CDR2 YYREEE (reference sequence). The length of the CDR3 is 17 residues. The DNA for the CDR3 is TGTGCCAGCAGCTTTTTGAGAGCTAGCGGGAGGGGGAATGAGCAGTTCTTC. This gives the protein CASSFLRASGRGNEQFF.

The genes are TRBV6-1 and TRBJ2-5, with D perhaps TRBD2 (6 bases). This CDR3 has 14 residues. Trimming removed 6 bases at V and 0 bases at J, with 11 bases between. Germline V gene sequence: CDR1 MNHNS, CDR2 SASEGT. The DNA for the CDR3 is TGTGCCAGCAGCCCCGGAGGGGACCAAGAGACCCAGTACTTC. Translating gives CASSPGGDQETQYF.

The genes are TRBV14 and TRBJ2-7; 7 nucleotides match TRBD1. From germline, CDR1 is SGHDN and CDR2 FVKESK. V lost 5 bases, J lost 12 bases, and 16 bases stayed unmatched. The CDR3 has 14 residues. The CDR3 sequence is CASSTGTVVNRAYF. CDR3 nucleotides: TGTGCCAGCAGCACCGGGACAGTCGTAAATCGGGCGTACTTC.

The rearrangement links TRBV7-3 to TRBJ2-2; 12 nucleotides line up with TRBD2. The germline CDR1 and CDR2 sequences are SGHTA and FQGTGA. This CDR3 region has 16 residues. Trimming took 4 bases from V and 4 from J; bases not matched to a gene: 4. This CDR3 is CASSSGLAGPTGELFF. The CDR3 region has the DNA TGTGCCAGCAGCTCAGGACTAGCGGGACCCACCGGGGAGCTGTTTTTT.

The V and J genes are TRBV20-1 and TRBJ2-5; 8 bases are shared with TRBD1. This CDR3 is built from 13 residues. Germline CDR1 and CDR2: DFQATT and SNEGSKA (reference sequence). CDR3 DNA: TGCAGCACCGAGCCCTTTACAGGGGGGACCCAGTACTTC. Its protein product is CSTEPFTGGTQYF.

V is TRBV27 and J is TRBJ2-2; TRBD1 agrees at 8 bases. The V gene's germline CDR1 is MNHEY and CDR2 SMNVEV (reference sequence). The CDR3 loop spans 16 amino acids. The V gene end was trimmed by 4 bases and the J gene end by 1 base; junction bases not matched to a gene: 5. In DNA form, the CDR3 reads TGTGCCAGCAGTTCGGACAGGGTCGGGAACACCGGGGAGCTGTTTTTT. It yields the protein CASSSDRVGNTGELFF.

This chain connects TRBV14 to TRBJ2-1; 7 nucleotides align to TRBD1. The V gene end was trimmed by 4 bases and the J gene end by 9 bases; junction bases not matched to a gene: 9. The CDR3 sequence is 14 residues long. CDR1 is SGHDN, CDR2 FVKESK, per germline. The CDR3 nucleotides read TGTGCCAGCAGCCGACATACAGGGGTGGGTGAGCAGTTCTTC. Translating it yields CASSRHTGVGEQFF. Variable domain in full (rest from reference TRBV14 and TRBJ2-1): EAGVTQFPSHSVIEKGQTVTLRCDPISGHDNLYWYRRVMGKEIKFLLHFVKESKQDESGMPNNRFLAERTGGTYSTLKVQPAELEDSGVYFCASSRHTGVGEQFFGPGTRLTVL.

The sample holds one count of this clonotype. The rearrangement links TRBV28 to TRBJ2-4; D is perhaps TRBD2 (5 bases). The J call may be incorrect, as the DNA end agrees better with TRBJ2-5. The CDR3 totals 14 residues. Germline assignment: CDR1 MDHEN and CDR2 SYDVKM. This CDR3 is CASTGILVGETQYF. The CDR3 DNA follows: TGTGCCAGCACCGGGATTTTGGTCGGGGAGACCCAGTACTTC.